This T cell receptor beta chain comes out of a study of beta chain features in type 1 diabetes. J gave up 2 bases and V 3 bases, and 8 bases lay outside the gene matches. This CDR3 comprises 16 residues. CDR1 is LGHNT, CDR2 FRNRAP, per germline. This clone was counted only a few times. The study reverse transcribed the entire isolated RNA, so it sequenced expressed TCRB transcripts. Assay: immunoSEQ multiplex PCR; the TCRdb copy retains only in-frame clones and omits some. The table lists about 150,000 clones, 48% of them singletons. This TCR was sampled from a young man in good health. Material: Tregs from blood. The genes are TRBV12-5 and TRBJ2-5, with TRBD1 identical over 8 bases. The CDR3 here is CASGFRTGMGQETQYF. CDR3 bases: TGTGCTAGTGGTTTCAGGACAGGGATGGGACAAGAGACCCAGTACTTC.